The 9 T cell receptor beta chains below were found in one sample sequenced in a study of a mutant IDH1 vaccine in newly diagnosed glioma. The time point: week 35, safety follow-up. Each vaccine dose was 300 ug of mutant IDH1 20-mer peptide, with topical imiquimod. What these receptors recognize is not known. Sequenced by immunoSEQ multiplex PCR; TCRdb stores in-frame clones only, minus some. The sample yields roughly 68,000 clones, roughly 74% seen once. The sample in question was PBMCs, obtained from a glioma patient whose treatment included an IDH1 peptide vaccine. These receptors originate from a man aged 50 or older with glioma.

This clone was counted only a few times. CDR3 nucleotide sequence: TGTGCCAGCAGCAACCGTATCAGGGGGAACTATGGCTACACCTTC. This gives the protein CASSNRIRGNYGYTF. The V and J genes are TRBV7-8 and TRBJ1-2; 7 bases agree with TRBD1. The V segment lost 5 bases and the J segment 2 bases; nucleotides outside the gene matches: 8. In germline, CDR1 is SGHVS, CDR2 FQNEAQ. The CDR3 length is 15 residues.

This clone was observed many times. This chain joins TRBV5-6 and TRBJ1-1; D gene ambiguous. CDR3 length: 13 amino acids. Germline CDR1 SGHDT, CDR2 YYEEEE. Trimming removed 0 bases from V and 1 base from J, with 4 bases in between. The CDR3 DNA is TGTGCCAGCAGCTTGGGGTCGAACACTGAAGCTTTCTTT. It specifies CASSLGSNTEAFF.

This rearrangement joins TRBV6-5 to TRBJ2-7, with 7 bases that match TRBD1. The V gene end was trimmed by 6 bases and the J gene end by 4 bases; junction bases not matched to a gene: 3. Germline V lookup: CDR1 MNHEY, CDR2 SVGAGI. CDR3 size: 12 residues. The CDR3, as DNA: TGTGCCAGCAGCCCGGGACAGTACGAGCAGTACTTC. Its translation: CASSPGQYEQYF.

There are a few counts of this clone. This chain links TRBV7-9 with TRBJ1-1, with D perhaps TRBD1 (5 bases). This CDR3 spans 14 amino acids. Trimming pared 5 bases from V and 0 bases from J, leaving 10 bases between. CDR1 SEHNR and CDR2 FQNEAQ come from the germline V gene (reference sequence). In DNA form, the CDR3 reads TGTGCCAGCAGCCCCCAGGGCTTGAACACTGAAGCTTTCTTT. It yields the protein CASSPQGLNTEAFF.

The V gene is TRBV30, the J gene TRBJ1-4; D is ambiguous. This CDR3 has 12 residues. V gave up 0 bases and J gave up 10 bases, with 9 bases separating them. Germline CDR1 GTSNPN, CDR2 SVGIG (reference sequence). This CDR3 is CAWSVPGGKLFF. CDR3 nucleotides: TGTGCCTGGAGTGTACCGGGTGGAAAACTGTTTTTT. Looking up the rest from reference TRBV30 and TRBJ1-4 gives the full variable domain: SQTIHQWPATLVQPVGSPLSLECTVEGTSNPNLYWYRQAAGRGLQLLFYSVGIGQISSEVPQNLSASRPQDRQFILSSKKLLLSDSGFYLCAWSVPGGKLFFGSGTQLSVL.

The CDR3 loop is CAISDPPEGDTEAFF. CDR3 DNA sequence: TGTGCCATCAGTGACCCACCCGAGGGGGACACTGAAGCTTTCTTT. The chain combines TRBV10-3 with TRBJ1-1; D is perhaps TRBD1 (6 bases). The CDR3 has 15 residues. Germline loops: CDR1 ENHRY, CDR2 SYGVKD. V shed 3 bases and J shed 3 bases, with 14 bases lying between them.

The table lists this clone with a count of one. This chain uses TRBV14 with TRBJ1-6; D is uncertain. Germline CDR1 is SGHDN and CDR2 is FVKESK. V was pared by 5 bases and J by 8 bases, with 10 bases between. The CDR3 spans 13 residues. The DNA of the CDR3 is TGTGCCAGCAGCTTTTTTTCCGATTCACCCCTCCACTTT. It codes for CASSFFSDSPLHF. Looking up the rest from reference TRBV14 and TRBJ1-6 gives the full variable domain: EAGVTQFPSHSVIEKGQTVTLRCDPISGHDNLYWYRRVMGKEIKFLLHFVKESKQDESGMPNNRFLAERTGGTYSTLKVQPAELEDSGVYFCASSFFSDSPLHFGNGTRLTVT.

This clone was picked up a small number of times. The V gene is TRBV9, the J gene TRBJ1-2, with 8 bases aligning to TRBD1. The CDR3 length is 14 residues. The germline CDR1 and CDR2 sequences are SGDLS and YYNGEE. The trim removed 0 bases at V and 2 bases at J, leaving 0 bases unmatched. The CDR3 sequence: CASSVGQGNYGYTF. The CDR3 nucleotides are TGTGCCAGCAGCGTAGGACAGGGGAACTATGGCTACACCTTC.

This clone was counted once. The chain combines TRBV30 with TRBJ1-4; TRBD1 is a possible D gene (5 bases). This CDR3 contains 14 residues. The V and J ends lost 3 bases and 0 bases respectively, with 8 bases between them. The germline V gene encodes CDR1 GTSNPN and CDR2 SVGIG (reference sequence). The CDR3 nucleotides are TGTGCCTGGAGCCGACAGCCAACTAATGAAAAACTGTTTTTT. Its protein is CAWSRQPTNEKLFF.